This is a list of T cell receptor beta chains from one sample in a study of technical replicates of blood from several donors. The data were produced by immunoSEQ multiplex PCR, yet TCRdb's version contains in-frame clones alone and is incomplete. The sample gives tens of thousands of clones, approximately 95% of which show up once; about 0.25% is in the top ten. Sequenced: T cells isolated from PBMCs. These receptors all come from a human donor in good health. CDR3s include the opening cysteine and the closing phenylalanine or tryptophan. The D gene is left open where the match is weak. Clone size, where shown, is once, few, many, or a class for clones that have expanded.

V gene	J gene	clone size	D gene	CDR3 length	CDR3 protein	CDR3 DNA
TRBV30	TRBJ2-3	-	-	15	CAWSVQSGILDTQYF	TGTGCCTGGAGTGTACAGTCGGGGATTTTAGATACGCAGTATTTT
TRBV4-1	TRBJ2-1	-	-	14	CASSLQGVEYEQFF	TGCGCCAGCAGCCTACAGGGAGTTGAGTATGAGCAGTTCTTC
TRBV7-9	TRBJ1-2	once	TRBD1	19	CASSLEGWTGQLTVNGYTF	TGTGCCAGCAGCTTAGAGGGATGGACAGGGCAACTTACCGTAAATGGCTACACCTTC
TRBV7-8	TRBJ1-1	-	TRBD1	15	CASSPGTGGSSEAFF	TGTGCCAGCAGCCCAGGGACAGGGGGCTCGAGTGAAGCTTTCTTT
TRBV4-1	TRBJ1-6	-	TRBD1	15	CASSLRDSYNSPLHF	TGCGCCAGCAGCCTCCGGGACAGTTATAATTCACCCCTCCACTTT
TRBV16	TRBJ2-1	-	-	14	CASSQSPDRNEQFF	TGTGCCAGCAGCCAATCTCCCGACAGAAATGAGCAGTTCTTC
TRBV10-3	TRBJ1-1	few	-	16	CAISHHRDYMNTEAFF	TGTGCCATCAGCCACCACAGGGATTACATGAACACTGAAGCTTTCTTT
TRBV5-4	TRBJ1-3	-	-	13	CASSLVRGNTIYF	TGTGCCAGCAGCTTGGTACGGGGAAACACCATATATTTT
TRBV2	TRBJ1-2	-	-	15	CASSEGSRGNYGYTF	TGTGCCAGCAGTGAAGGATCCCGGGGAAACTATGGCTACACCTTC
TRBV7-2	TRBJ2-3	-	-	15	CASSLVAGRTDTQYF	TGTGCCAGCAGCTTAGTGGCGGGCCGCACAGATACGCAGTATTTT
TRBV5-6	TRBJ1-1	-	TRBD1	15	CASSVAGTGTSSAFF	TGTGCCAGCAGCGTTGCCGGGACAGGGACGTCTTCAGCTTTCTTT
TRBV18	TRBJ2-7	-	-	16	CASSRRGWREEYEQYF	TGTGCCAGCTCTCGTCGGGGGTGGAGGGAGGAATACGAGCAGTACTTC
TRBV5-1	TRBJ2-7	-	-	13	CASSLARSYEQYF	TGCGCCAGCAGCTTGGCCCGGTCCTACGAGCAGTACTTC
TRBV7-9	TRBJ1-3	-	-	15	CASSLTEYSGNTIYF	TGTGCCAGCAGCTTAACAGAATATTCTGGAAACACCATATATTTT
TRBV28	TRBJ1-4	once	-	15	CASSEAESMREKLFF	TGTGCCAGCAGTGAAGCGGAGAGTATGAGGGAAAAACTGTTTTTT
TRBV2	TRBJ2-7	-	TRBD2	14	CASSLREIAYEQYF	TGTGCCAGCTCCCTGCGGGAGATAGCCTACGAGCAGTACTTC
TRBV7-9	TRBJ2-2	-	TRBD2	15	CASSSGLANTGELFF	TGTGCCAGCAGCTCGGGACTAGCGAACACCGGGGAGCTGTTTTTT
TRBV10-1	TRBJ2-7	-	-	13	CASSGPEAYEQYF	TGCGCCAGCAGTGGGCCCGAAGCCTACGAGCAGTACTTC
TRBV5-1	TRBJ1-1	-	-	16	CASSLEGQGGGTEAFF	TGCGCCAGCAGCTTGGAAGGTCAGGGCGGGGGGACTGAAGCTTTCTTT
TRBV9	TRBJ2-1	-	TRBD2	16	CASSVVSGGAGGEQFF	TGTGCCAGCAGCGTTGTTAGCGGGGGGGCCGGTGGTGAGCAGTTCTTC
TRBV6-5	TRBJ1-2	-	-	11	CASTSGVGYTF	TGTGCCAGCACCTCAGGGGTCGGCTACACCTTC
TRBV2	TRBJ1-2	once	TRBD1	15	CASSDTGQAHYGYTF	TGTGCCAGCAGTGATACCGGACAGGCCCACTATGGCTACACCTTC
TRBV19	TRBJ2-1	-	TRBD2	15	CASSIIGSGSSEQFF	TGTGCCAGTAGTATAATCGGTAGCGGGAGTTCTGAGCAGTTCTTC
TRBV19	TRBJ2-2	-	-	18	CASSGNPHGVENTGELFF	TGTGCCAGTAGCGGCAATCCACACGGGGTAGAGAACACCGGGGAGCTGTTTTTT